The subject of this entry is one T cell receptor (beta chain). The participants were between about 18 and 90 years old and came from some 23 US areas. The data originate from a study of blood T cell repertoires in COVID-19. Only in-frame clones appear in the TCRdb table, and some are missing; sequencing was by immunoSEQ multiplex PCR. The sample gives over 150,000 clones, around 84% of which show up once; about 7.3% is in the top ten. The V gene end was trimmed by 4 bases and the J gene end by 0 bases; junction bases not matched to a gene: 1. The CDR3 length is 16 residues. CDR1 is LNHDA, CDR2 SQIVND, per germline (reference sequence).

The material sequenced was PBMCs or T cells enriched from blood (not recorded which). This chain connects TRBV19 to TRBJ2-2; 11 bases agree with TRBD2. The receptor was isolated from a man in his fifties who had recovered from COVID-19. The CDR3 DNA reads TGTGCCAGTAGTACTAGCGGGGGGTCGAACACCGGGGAGCTGTTTTTT. Its translation: CASSTSGGSNTGELFF. The variable domain in full, completed from reference TRBV19 and TRBJ2-2, reads DGGITQSPKYLFRKEGQNVTLSCEQNLNHDAMYWYRQDPGQGLRLIYYSQIVNDFQKGDIAEGYSVSREKKESFPLTVTSAQKNPTAFYLCASSTSGGSNTGELFFGEGSRLTVL.